These 28 T cell receptor beta chains were all obtained from the same sample, sequenced in a study of shared clonotypes between healthy human individuals. CD45RO-negative, CCR7-selected cells formed the naive CD8 fraction, which excluded terminally differentiated effector memory CD45RA+ cells. Measured with immunoSEQ multiplex PCR; TCRdb has only the in-frame clones, and not every one. The sample lists just over 2,000,000 clones, about 95% occurring once. Input material: naive CD8+ T cells sorted from blood. The receptors derive from a man aged 18-30 years in good health.

This rearrangement joins TRBV10-3 to TRBJ2-3; TRBD2 aligns across 12 bases. The CDR3 contains 19 residues. V lost 3 bases to trimming and J lost 6 bases; unmatched junction nucleotides: 16. The V gene's germline CDR1 is ENHRY and CDR2 SYGVKD. The CDR3 nucleotides are TGTGCCATCAGTGACCCGCCGGGACTAGCGGGCGCCTGGGGTGATACGCAGTATTTT. Translation: CAISDPPGLAGAWGDTQYF.

This chain connects TRBV5-4 to TRBJ1-5, with TRBD1 matching over 8 bases. The CDR3 is 17 residues long. Germline CDR1 reads SGHNT; CDR2 reads YYREEE (reference sequence). The ends lost 2 bases at V and 4 bases at J; junction bases unmatched: 11. The DNA of the CDR3 is TGTGCCAGCAGCTTACCCCAGGACAGGGTAGAAAATCAGCCCCAGCATTTT. Amino acids: CASSLPQDRVENQPQHF.

A note on this clone: Germline and junction disagree at one end, which may indicate a read error. This chain joins TRBV7-7 and TRBJ2-1, with 11 bases that match TRBD2. From germline, CDR1 is SSHAT and CDR2 FNYEAQ (reference sequence). CDR3 length: 17 residues. DNA for the CDR3: TGTGCTAGCAGTCAAACCCTAGCGGGAGGCTCCTACAATGAGCAGTTCTTC. This sequence encodes CASSQTLAGGSYNEQFF.

Concerning this clone itself: Sequence at one end of the junction differs from germline and may be a read error. In the same sample, other DNA sequences code for this CDR3. The chain carries TRBV5-1 and TRBJ1-2; 8 bases agree with TRBD1. The CDR3 spans 17 residues. Germline values: CDR1 SGHRS, CDR2 YFSETQ. This CDR3 is CASSQTFGVQGDYGYTF. The CDR3, as DNA: TGTGCCAGCAGCCAAACATTCGGCGTACAGGGGGACTATGGCTACACCTTC.

The chain is built from TRBV10-2 and TRBJ2-7; D is ambiguous. The germline CDR1 and CDR2 sequences are WSHSY and SAAADI. The length of the CDR3 is 14 residues. The V gene lost 4 bases and the J gene lost 0 bases, with 10 bases spanning the gap. The CDR3 coding sequence is TGCGCCAGCAGTGGGGGATTCAGCTCCTACGAGCAGTACTTC. Translating it yields CASSGGFSSYEQYF.

The rearrangement joins TRBV7-6 to TRBJ1-6; tentatively, D is TRBD1 (5 bases). Germline V gene data show CDR1 as SGHVS and CDR2 as FNYEAQ. The V end was cut by 4 bases, the J end by 6 bases, with 13 bases between. The CDR3 sequence is 15 residues long. This chain's CDR3 is CASSSLGAINSPLHF. The CDR3 DNA reads as TGTGCCAGCAGCTCACTCGGGGCTATTAATTCACCCCTCCACTTT.

This rearrangement joins TRBV1 to TRBJ2-3; the table's TRBD2 call for D was not verified on the DNA. TRBV1 is designated a pseudogene. The CDR3 has 17 amino acids. The CDR3 region is CTSSQDFPGLAANTQYF. As DNA, the CDR3 is TGCACCAGCAGCCAAGATTTCCCGGGACTAGCGGCGAATACGCAGTATTTT.

The rearrangement uses TRBV27 and TRBJ2-2; D gene unclear. Per germline, CDR1 MNHEY and CDR2 SMNVEV (reference sequence). There are 13 residues in the CDR3. Trimming left V 6 bases short and J 2 bases short, with 7 bases between. For the CDR3, the DNA is TGTGCCAGCAGGTCTCAAAACACCGGGGAGCTGTTTTTT. Encoded protein: CASRSQNTGELFF.

Comment on this clone: Other DNA sequences of this sample code for an identical CDR3. J is TRBJ2-7 and V is TRBV27; no reliable D call. Germline CDR1 and CDR2: MNHEY and SMNVEV (reference sequence). The ends were cut back, 2 bases at V and 2 bases at J, with 10 bases in the middle. The length of the CDR3 is 14 residues. This CDR3 is CASSLRDKTYEQYF. CDR3 nucleotide sequence: TGTGCCAGCAGTTTACGAGACAAAACCTACGAGCAGTACTTC.

The rearrangement links TRBV5-6 to TRBJ1-3, with D perhaps matching TRBD1 (5 bases). Germline V gene sequence: CDR1 SGHDT, CDR2 YYEEEE. This CDR3 is built from 14 residues. V lost 4 bases and J lost 2, with 10 bases in between. CDR3: CASSHGGAGNTIYF. The CDR3 DNA reads as TGTGCCAGCAGCCACGGGGGTGCTGGAAACACCATATATTTT.

This clone has just a few counts. The gene calls are TRBV2 and TRBJ1-5, with a tentative D call TRBD1 (5 bases). Germline CDR1 reads SNHLY; CDR2 reads FYNNEI. V was clipped by 10 bases and J by 2 bases, with 12 bases between them. The CDR3 covers 13 residues. The CDR3 DNA is TGTGCCACCTGGGGCGAGGGCAATCAGCCCCAGCATTTT. Translated, it gives CATWGEGNQPQHF. The full variable domain, with the rest looked up from reference TRBV2 and TRBJ1-5, is EPEVTQTPSHQVTQMGQEVILRCVPISNHLYFYWYRQILGQKVEFLVSFYNNEISEKSEIFDDQFSVERPDGSNFTLKIRSTKLEDSAMYFCATWGEGNQPQHFGDGTRLSIL.

The CDR3 reads CASSSGTAKATNEKLFF. DNA of the CDR3: TGTGCCAGCAGCTCTGGGACAGCCAAAGCAACTAATGAAAAACTGTTTTTT. The V call is TRBV13, the J call TRBJ1-4; 7 bases line up with TRBD1. V lost 4 bases and J lost 0; bases outside the gene matches: 8. The CDR3 loop spans 17 amino acids. Germline V gene sequence: CDR1 PRHDT, CDR2 FYEKMQ (reference sequence).

The chain is built from TRBV27 and TRBJ2-7, with 8 bases fitting TRBD1. Germline loops: CDR1 MNHEY, CDR2 SMNVEV (reference sequence). After removal of 5 bases from V and 6 bases from J, the junction contained 9 bases not matched to a gene. This CDR3 contains 14 residues. The CDR3 sequence is CASSPGQGLGEQYF. As DNA, the CDR3 is TGTGCCAGCAGTCCCGGACAGGGCTTAGGCGAGCAGTACTTC.

The V and J genes are TRBV7-2 and TRBJ1-1; a weak D match, TRBD1 (5 bases). Germline V gene sequence: CDR1 SGHTA, CDR2 FQGNSA. The CDR3 is made up of 16 amino acids. V was trimmed by 2 bases and J by 4 bases, leaving 17 bases between them. Here the CDR3 reads CASSLRGEGLGTEAFF. CDR3 DNA: TGTGCCAGCAGCTTACGGGGGGAGGGGCTCGGCACTGAAGCTTTCTTT.

V gene TRBV7-3 combines with J gene TRBJ2-7; D might be TRBD1 or TRBD2, each matching 5 bases. The CDR3 has 15 amino acids. Germline CDR1 SGHTA, CDR2 FQGTGA. V lost 2 bases and J 6 bases, leaving 17 bases between the germline ends. The CDR3 bases are TGTGCCAGCAGCTTAGGGGCCGGGACGGTCGCCGAGCAGTACTTC. The encoded protein is CASSLGAGTVAEQYF.

This clone appeared a single time. Other DNA sequences within the sample encode an identical CDR3. The chain couples TRBV19 to TRBJ2-7, with D hard to call. The CDR3 covers 13 residues. The germline V gene has CDR1 LNHDA and CDR2 SQIVND (reference sequence). The V and J ends lost 3 bases and 1 base respectively, with 7 bases between them. The CDR3 coding sequence is TGTGCCAGTAGTATCACACGATCCTACGAGCAGTACTTC. It encodes CASSITRSYEQYF.

The CDR3 loop is CASSYKREWSYEQYF. The CDR3 DNA is TGTGCCAGCAGTTACAAGCGGGAGTGGTCCTACGAGCAGTACTTC. The chain combines TRBV6-5 with TRBJ2-7; 8 positions match TRBD2. This CDR3 region has 15 residues. The V and J ends lost 2 bases and 1 base, in that order; junction bases with no gene match: 4. Per the germline V gene, CDR1 is MNHEY and CDR2 is SVGAGI.

The chain has TRBV28 and TRBJ2-3; no clear D gene. V was trimmed by 4 bases and J by 4 bases, leaving 6 bases between them. Germline lookup yields CDR1 MDHEN and CDR2 SYDVKM. The CDR3 runs 12 residues. The CDR3 DNA reads as TGTGCCAGCAGTTCTCTTTCAGATACGCAGTATTTT. It translates to CASSSLSDTQYF.

This chain uses TRBV2 with TRBJ2-2, with D uncertain. Per germline, CDR1 SNHLY and CDR2 FYNNEI. The CDR3 has 12 amino acids. Trimming took 6 bases from V and 7 from J, leaving 9 bases between them. The CDR3 DNA follows: TGTGCCAGCAGCGGCTCCAGCGGGGAGCTGTTTTTT. Protein product: CASSGSSGELFF.

The chain carries TRBV15 and TRBJ1-2; D might be TRBD1 (5 bases). Trimming cost V 0 bases and J 3 bases, with 11 bases left between them. Germline lookup yields CDR1 LNHNV and CDR2 YYDKDF (reference sequence). There are 15 residues in the CDR3. The CDR3 sequence is CATSREEGTDYGYTF. Here the CDR3 DNA reads TGTGCCACCAGCAGAGAAGAAGGGACGGACTATGGCTACACCTTC.

J is TRBJ2-7 and V is TRBV7-9, with D maybe TRBD1 (6 bases). Trimming took 4 bases from V and 4 from J, leaving 14 bases between them. Germline CDR1 reads SEHNR; CDR2 reads FQNEAQ (reference sequence). The CDR3 runs 14 residues. In DNA, the CDR3 is TGTGCCAGCAGCTCCGGGACAATAGATTACGAGCAGTACTTC. Its protein product is CASSSGTIDYEQYF.

The chain's CDR3 is CASSLGTGINYGYTF. CDR3 nucleotides: TGTGCCAGCAGCTTGGGGACAGGGATAAACTATGGCTACACCTTC. The gene calls are TRBV5-4 and TRBJ1-2, with TRBD1 identical over 8 bases. The trim removed 0 bases at V and 2 bases at J, leaving 3 bases unmatched. Germline CDR1 SGHNT, CDR2 YYREEE (reference sequence). This CDR3 comprises 15 residues.

On this clone: This same CDR3 is encoded by further DNA sequences in the sample. The CDR3 spells CAWSVGSNQPQHF. The CDR3 nucleotides read TGTGCCTGGAGTGTGGGAAGCAATCAGCCCCAGCATTTT. This chain connects TRBV30 to TRBJ1-5; no reliable D call. The CDR3 covers 13 residues. Trimming took 0 bases from V and 1 from J, leaving 4 bases between them. Germline CDR1 is GTSNPN and CDR2 is SVGIG (reference sequence).

In its sample, this clone was seen once. The V and J genes are TRBV28 and TRBJ2-1, with D tentatively TRBD2 (6 bases). V lost 7 bases and J 2 bases, leaving 15 bases between the germline ends. There are 15 residues in the CDR3. CDR1 and CDR2 from the germline V gene are MDHEN and SYDVKM. CDR3 sequence reads: CASTTGLSTYNEQFF. The CDR3 nucleotides are TGTGCCAGCACTACGGGACTTTCCACCTACAATGAGCAGTTCTTC.

The chain recombines TRBV5-6 with TRBJ2-7; maybe TRBD1 (5 bases). Germline assignment: CDR1 SGHDT and CDR2 YYEEEE. The V end was cut by 0 bases, the J end by 3 bases, with 16 bases between. CDR3 length: 16 residues. In DNA, the CDR3 is TGTGCCAGCAGCTTGGGTTCGTCAGGGTGGAACTACGAGCAGTACTTC. The encoded protein is CASSLGSSGWNYEQYF.

On this clone itself: At the DNA level, this CDR3 is encoded by other sequences in the same sample as well. The chain carries TRBV25-1 and TRBJ2-7; 9 bases line up with TRBD1. Germline trimming cut 1 base from V and 2 bases from J; bases unmatched to any gene: 3. CDR3 length: 15 residues. The V gene's germline CDR1 is MGHDK and CDR2 SYGVNS. The CDR3 protein is CASSELRQGAYEQYF. In nucleotides, the CDR3 is TGTGCCAGCAGTGAATTAAGACAGGGGGCCTACGAGCAGTACTTC.

The chain links TRBV9 to TRBJ2-2; no clear D. Germline CDR1 and CDR2: SGDLS and YYNGEE. V lost 0 bases to trimming and J lost 0 bases, with 9 bases between them. This CDR3 region has 16 residues. The CDR3 sequence: CASSVVGGPNTGELFF. DNA for the CDR3: TGTGCCAGCAGCGTAGTTGGCGGCCCGAACACCGGGGAGCTGTTTTTT.

This clone has a single count. The CDR3 coding sequence is TGTGCCAGCAGTTTCCTAGGCGGGACCGGCTACAATGAGCAGTTCTTC. Translating it yields CASSFLGGTGYNEQFF. The genes are TRBV27 and TRBJ2-1; D possibly corresponds to TRBD2 (6 bases). The CDR3 totals 16 residues. The V gene's germline CDR1 is MNHEY and CDR2 SMNVEV (reference sequence). Trimming left V 3 bases short and J 3 bases short, with 15 bases between.